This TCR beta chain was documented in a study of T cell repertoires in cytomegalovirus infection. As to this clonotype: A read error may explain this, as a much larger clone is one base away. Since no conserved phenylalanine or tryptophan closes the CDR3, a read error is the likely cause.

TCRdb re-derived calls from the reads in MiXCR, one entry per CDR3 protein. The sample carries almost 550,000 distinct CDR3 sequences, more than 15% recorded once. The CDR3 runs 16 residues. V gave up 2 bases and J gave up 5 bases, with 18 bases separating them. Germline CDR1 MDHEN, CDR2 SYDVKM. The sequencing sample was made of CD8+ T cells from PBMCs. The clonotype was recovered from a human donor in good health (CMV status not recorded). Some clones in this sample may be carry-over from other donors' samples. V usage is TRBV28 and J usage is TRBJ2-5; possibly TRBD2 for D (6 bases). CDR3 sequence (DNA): TGTGCCAGCAGTTTACGCGGGGATCCTAATAGGGAGACCCAGTACTTA. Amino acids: CASSLRGDPNRETQYL.